The 18 T cell receptor beta chains presented below share a single source sample, sequenced in a study of tumor-infiltrating lymphocytes in primary liver carcinoma (dated by TCRdb to about 2017). TCRdb records Illumina HiSeq 2500 as the sequencer. A constant-region primer and ProtoScript II reverse transcriptase were used to reverse-transcribe TCRbeta-specific cDNA from about 530 ng total RNA. Construction of the TCRbeta libraries relied on three nested rounds of multiplex PCR, following a slightly modified ARM-PCR procedure. Multiplex TRBV1-TRBV30 forward primers and a Cbeta reverse primer were used in the first two PCR rounds, each of which was run for 10 to 11 cycles. TCRdb itself trimmed the public reads at Q25 with fastp, ran MiXCR and retained productive beta chains. Every distinct CDR3 protein forms one entry, paired with its most common genes and DNA. Present in this sample are around 210,000 distinct CDR3 sequences, about 65% of which were seen just once. The ten largest clones take up about 7.1% of the sample.

TRIzol reagent was used to extract blood RNA from unsorted whole blood, while the DNeasy Blood & Tissue kit provided the germline DNA. The sample consisted of peripheral blood. The receptors derive from a woman aged 55-75 years with primary liver carcinoma and hepatitis B virus infection.

This clonotype occurred many times. CDR3 DNA sequence: TGCAGCGTTATAACGGGACAGAGGAACACTGAAGCTTTCTTT. It yields the protein CSVITGQRNTEAFF. The chain employs TRBV29-1 and TRBJ1-1, with 7 bases identical to TRBD1. The junction had 7 bases not matched to a gene; V was cut back by 5 bases and J by 1 base. Germline values: CDR1 SQVTM, CDR2 ANQGSEA. This CDR3 spans 14 amino acids.

Regarding this clonotype: A much bigger clone sits one base away, suggesting this may be a read error. The rearrangement uses TRBV6-5 and TRBJ2-7, with 12 bases fitting TRBD1. This CDR3 has 15 residues. The germline gives CDR1 MNHEY, CDR2 SVGAGI. Here the CDR3 reads CASSHRDRGPDEQHF. The CDR3 nucleotides are TGTGCCAGCAGTCACCGGGACAGGGGGCCGGACGAGCAGCACTTC.

For this clonotype: This sequence may be a read error, since a much larger clone differs from it by one base. The rearrangement joins TRBV4-2 to TRBJ1-1; D is ambiguous. CDR1 is LGHNA, CDR2 YNFKEQ, per germline. The CDR3 has 14 amino acids. Trimming took off 1 base at V and 5 bases at J, with 11 bases between the two ends. CDR3 bases: TGTGCCAGCAGCCAAGTGATGAGTGTAACTGAAGCTTTCTTT. It specifies CASSQVMSVTEAFF.

The sample holds a few counts of this clonotype. This sequence may be a read error, since a much larger clone differs from it by one base. This sequence joins TRBV6-1 and TRBJ2-7; D is ambiguous. In germline, CDR1 is MNHNS, CDR2 SASEGT. This CDR3 spans 11 amino acids. CDR3 residues: CAGSAYMEQYF. The CDR3 bases are TGTGCCGGCAGCGCCTACATGGAGCAGTACTTC.

In its sample, this clonotype is medium-sized (0.01 to 0.1%). The chain recombines TRBV11-2 with TRBJ2-2; possibly TRBD1 for D (5 bases). CDR3 length: 13 residues. Per germline, CDR1 SGHAT and CDR2 FQNNGV. The V and J ends lost 2 bases and 7 bases respectively, with 8 bases between them. CDR3 amino acids: CASSLRRGGELFF. In nucleotides, the CDR3 is TGTGCCAGCAGCTTAAGAAGGGGCGGGGAGCTGTTTTTT.

This rearrangement joins TRBV29-1 to TRBJ2-3; D is perhaps TRBD2 (6 bases). Germline V CDR1 and CDR2: SQVTM, ANQGSEA. Trimming took 1 base from V and 4 from J, leaving 18 bases between them. This CDR3 is built from 16 residues. CDR3 in amino acids: CSVEGRQGLSADTQYF. CDR3 DNA sequence: TGCAGCGTTGAAGGGAGGCAGGGACTTTCCGCAGATACGCAGTATTTT.

This clonotype has a handful of counts. A clone one base away is much larger, so this may be a read error. The CDR3 protein is CASSFTGGIADTHYF. CDR3 nucleotides: TGCGCCAGCAGCTTCACAGGGGGCATCGCAGATACGCACTATTTT. The chain uses TRBV5-1 and TRBJ2-3, with 9 bases lining up with TRBD1. Germline V gene sequence: CDR1 SGHRS, CDR2 YFSETQ. The length of the CDR3 is 15 residues.

V and J are TRBV11-2 and TRBJ2-7, with D possibly being TRBD1 (5 bases). The length of the CDR3 is 18 residues. Trimming stripped 2 bases from V and 3 bases from J, with 23 bases between. Germline V gene data show CDR1 as SGHAT and CDR2 as FQNNGV. This CDR3 is CASSLSIDSSLEFYEQYF. In DNA, the CDR3 is TGTGCCAGCAGCTTATCCATCGACAGCTCCCTCGAGTTCTACGAGCAGTACTTC.

This clonotype has a handful of counts. With a much larger clone just one base away, this may be a read error. The chain combines TRBV6-5 with TRBJ1-1; weak D call: TRBD1 (5 bases). V was clipped by 4 bases and J by 4 bases, with 16 bases between them. Germline V gives CDR1 MNHEY, CDR2 SVGAGI. The CDR3 contains 15 residues. This CDR3 is CASSLGRRGSTEAFF. DNA of the CDR3: TGTGCCAGCAGTTTGGGCAGGAGGGGAAGCACTGAAGCTTTCTTT.

Concerning this clonotype: Here the CDR3 omits its conserved ending phenylalanine or tryptophan, so a read error is the likely source. V and J are TRBV5-4 and TRBJ2-7, with TRBD2 as a possible D gene (6 bases). V shed 5 bases and J shed 3 bases, with 15 bases lying between them. Germline CDR1 reads SGHNT; CDR2 reads YYREEE (reference sequence). This CDR3 is built from 14 residues. The CDR3 region is CASSYGTGDYEQYL. CDR3 DNA: TGTGCCAGCAGTTATGGGACTGGGGACTACGAGCAGTACCTC.

This clonotype was seen only once. This could be a read error, since a much larger clone is one nucleotide away. The chain joins TRBV6-5 to TRBJ2-3, with 11 nucleotides matching TRBD2. With V trimmed by 7 bases and J by 6 bases, 9 bases remained unmatched. Germline loops: CDR1 MNHEY, CDR2 SVGAGI. This CDR3 is 15 amino acids long. The chain's CDR3 is CASTPQTSGMDTQYF. The CDR3 bases are TGTGCCAGCACTCCCCAGACTAGCGGGATGGATACGCAGTATTTT.

Remarks on this clonotype: The junction and the germline gene differ at one end; a read error may be behind it. The chain employs TRBV28 and TRBJ2-4; the match to TRBD2 covers 7 bases. The CDR3 extends over 14 amino acids. The germline gives CDR1 MDHEN, CDR2 SYDVKM. The CDR3 sequence: CASSSRVGGNIQCF. As DNA, the CDR3 is TGTGCCAGCAGTTCCAGGGTGGGAGGGAACATTCAGTGCTTC. The entire variable domain, with the rest obtained from reference TRBV28 and TRBJ2-4, is as follows: DVKVTQSSRYLVKRTGEKVFLECVQDMDHENMFWYRQDPGLGLRLIYFSYDVKMKEKGDIPEGYSVSREKKERFSLILESASTNQTSMYLCASSSRVGGNIQCFGAGTRLSVL.

This clonotype was counted a few times. The V and J genes are TRBV10-3 and TRBJ2-2; D is possibly TRBD1 or TRBD2 (5 bases each). V was trimmed by 10 bases and J by 0 bases, leaving 15 bases between them. The CDR3 is made up of 15 amino acids. Germline V CDR1 and CDR2: ENHRY, SYGVKD. The CDR3 DNA reads TGTGCCAGCCCGGGACCCTTACCGAACACCGGGGAGCTGTTTTTT. It specifies CASPGPLPNTGELFF.

This sequence joins TRBV10-3 and TRBJ2-1; weak D call: TRBD2 (5 bases). This CDR3 contains 14 residues. The germline CDR1 and CDR2 sequences are ENHRY and SYGVKD. Trimming left V 6 bases short and J 7 bases short, with 16 bases between. Here the CDR3 DNA reads TGTGCCATCAGGCAGACTACCTCGGGGAATGAGCAGTTCTTC. Encoded protein: CAIRQTTSGNEQFF.

Details on this clonotype: A single base separates this from a much larger clone, so it may be a read error. The genes are TRBV6-6 and TRBJ2-7, with 8 bases that match TRBD2. From germline, CDR1 is MNHNY and CDR2 SVGAGI (reference sequence). This CDR3 region has 19 residues. As DNA, the CDR3 is TGTACCAGCAGTTACTCGTCCCCGGGACTAGGCCGATCTGAAGACGAGCAGTACTTC. Amino acid sequence: CTSSYSSPGLGRSEDEQYF.

Of note for this clonotype: No conserved phenylalanine or tryptophan is present at the end of the CDR3, so a read error is the likely explanation. The DNA is omitted, as the CDR3 cannot be located on it reliably, and the CDR3 follows TCRdb's listing. V is TRBV6-1 and J is TRBJ2-6; the D call in the table, TRBD1, was not verified against the DNA. The CDR3 has 15 residues if both end residues are counted. Germline V gives CDR1 MNHNS, CDR2 SASEGT. CDR3 protein: CASSEQGAGANVLTS.

Of note for this clonotype: Possible read error: a much larger clone is one base away. The chain has TRBV6-1 and TRBJ2-2, with TRBD2 matching 10 bases. The germline CDR1 and CDR2 sequences are MNHNS and SASEGT. The length of the CDR3 is 17 residues. CDR3 sequence reads: CTSTLQGLAGEPGELFF. The DNA for the CDR3 is TGTACCAGCACTCTCCAGGGGCTAGCGGGAGAACCCGGGGAGCTGTTTTTT.

Points on this clonotype: Being one base from a much bigger clone, this may be a read error. The chain combines TRBV14 with TRBJ1-5; D not certain. The CDR3 is 14 amino acids. The V end lost 0 bases, the J end lost 3 bases, and 6 bases lay between the germline ends. CDR1 SGHDN and CDR2 FVKESK come from the germline V gene. CDR3 sequence (DNA): TGTGCCAGCAGCCAAGAGGGGTACAATCAGCCCCAGCATTTT. Translating gives CASSQEGYNQPQHF.